The 20 T cell receptor beta chains presented below share a single source sample, sequenced in a study of technical replicates of blood from a few donors. Produced via immunoSEQ multiplex PCR; TCRdb's table is partial and in-frame only. The sample contains approximately 82,000 clones, under 96% of which appear only once. The source material was T cells isolated from PBMCs. Receptors were obtained from a human donor in good health.

The V and J genes are TRBV4-2 and TRBJ2-5, with no clear D. V lost 1 base to trimming and J lost 2 bases, with 5 bases between them. Germline assignment: CDR1 LGHNA and CDR2 YNFKEQ. The CDR3 length is 13 residues. The CDR3 sequence: CASSQAPQETQYF. The DNA for the CDR3 is TGTGCCAGCAGCCAAGCCCCTCAAGAGACCCAGTACTTC.

The chain carries TRBV6-5 and TRBJ2-1; 8 bases agree with TRBD2. This CDR3 spans 15 amino acids. The ends lost 6 bases at V and 0 bases at J; junction bases unmatched: 4. CDR1 MNHEY and CDR2 SVGAGI come from the germline V gene. CDR3 protein: CASSRSGGSYNEQFF. CDR3 bases: TGTGCCAGCAGCCGAAGCGGGGGCTCCTACAATGAGCAGTTCTTC.

The chain couples TRBV6-5 to TRBJ2-7; D not certain. CDR3 size: 14 residues. Germline CDR1 and CDR2: MNHEY and SVGAGI. Deletions cut 2 bases from V and 0 bases from J, with 8 bases between. The CDR3 nucleotides are TGTGCCAGCAGTTACCTAATAAGCTCCTACGAGCAGTACTTC. Its protein product is CASSYLISSYEQYF.

The rearrangement uses TRBV6-1 and TRBJ2-7, with 7 bases aligning to TRBD2. This CDR3 region has 16 residues. Germline CDR1 and CDR2: MNHNS and SASEGT. The J segment lost 2 bases and the V segment lost 4 bases, leaving 11 bases of the junction unmatched. CDR3: CASSVMLAGIPYEQYF. Written as DNA, the CDR3 is TGTGCCAGCAGTGTAATGTTAGCGGGCATTCCCTACGAGCAGTACTTC.

This rearrangement joins TRBV7-9 to TRBJ1-1; D gene ambiguous. The CDR3 length is 14 residues. CDR1 SEHNR and CDR2 FQNEAQ come from the germline V gene (reference sequence). Trimming removed 2 bases at V and 2 bases at J, with 9 bases between. The CDR3 here is CASSLNSLNTEAFF. CDR3 bases: TGTGCCAGCAGCTTAAACAGCCTTAACACTGAAGCTTTCTTT.

The chain couples TRBV13 to TRBJ1-2; D not resolved. Trimming left V 0 bases short and J 4 bases short, with 12 bases between. This CDR3 has 15 amino acids. Germline CDR1 and CDR2: PRHDT and FYEKMQ (reference sequence). The CDR3 DNA sequence: TGTGCCAGCAGCTTAGGAAGCGAATCCTCCTATGGCTACACCTTC. It is translated as CASSLGSESSYGYTF.

The CDR3 DNA reads TGCGCCAGCAGCCAAGTCGCGGACTTATACAATGAGCAGTTCTTC. Its translation: CASSQVADLYNEQFF. The chain has TRBV4-1 and TRBJ2-1; D is possibly TRBD2 (5 bases). CDR1 is MGHRA and CDR2 is YSYEKL in the germline V gene. V shed 1 base and J shed 4 bases, with 11 bases lying between them. The CDR3 spans 15 residues.

The chain combines TRBV6-4 with TRBJ2-3; a weak D match, TRBD2 (6 bases). Germline CDR1 MRHNA, CDR2 SNTAGT. This CDR3 is built from 14 residues. V dropped 4 bases and J dropped 3 bases, with 11 bases sitting between them. The DNA of the CDR3 is TGTGCCAGCAGTGCGGGAGCAGATACAGATACGCAGTATTTT. The encoded protein is CASSAGADTDTQYF.

The chain uses TRBV29-1 and TRBJ2-3, with a weak D call TRBD1 (8 bases). The CDR3 loop spans 13 amino acids. Germline CDR1 is SQVTM and CDR2 is ANQGSEA. Trimming stripped 6 bases from V and 4 bases from J, with 14 bases between. The CDR3 region is CSVHRGGADTQYF. In DNA, the CDR3 is TGCAGCGTACACAGGGGGGGCGCAGATACGCAGTATTTT.

The chain employs TRBV7-3 and TRBJ2-3, with TRBD1 as a possible D gene (5 bases). Looked up from germline, CDR1 is SGHTA and CDR2 is FQGTGA. The CDR3 extends over 15 amino acids. Trimming cost V 4 bases and J 0 bases, with 11 bases left between them. The CDR3 DNA follows: TGTGCCAGCAGCTCAGGACACTGGAGCACAGATACGCAGTATTTT. Its translation: CASSSGHWSTDTQYF.

The chain uses TRBV27 and TRBJ2-1, with a tentative D call TRBD1 (5 bases). Germline CDR1 and CDR2: MNHEY and SMNVEV (reference sequence). The CDR3 has 15 residues. Trimming pared 3 bases from V and 0 bases from J, leaving 9 bases between. The CDR3 protein is CASSLQRGSYNEQFF. CDR3 bases: TGTGCCAGCAGTTTGCAAAGGGGCTCCTACAATGAGCAGTTCTTC.

The chain couples TRBV6-1 to TRBJ2-3; possibly TRBD1 for D (6 bases). CDR3 length: 17 residues. In germline, CDR1 is MNHNS, CDR2 SASEGT. Trimming pared 3 bases from V and 0 bases from J, leaving 16 bases between. CDR3 sequence (DNA): TGTGCCAGCAGTGAGGAAAGCTGGGACAAAAGCACAGATACGCAGTATTTT. This codes for CASSEESWDKSTDTQYF.

J is TRBJ2-7 and V is TRBV7-2, with D possibly matching TRBD2 (5 bases). CDR1 and CDR2 from the germline V gene are SGHTA and FQGNSA. The CDR3 totals 14 residues. V was clipped by 4 bases and J by 3 bases, with 13 bases between them. CDR3 protein: CASSSYRGNYEQYF. CDR3 DNA sequence: TGTGCCAGCAGCTCATACAGAGGGAACTACGAGCAGTACTTC.

This chain connects TRBV28 to TRBJ2-5; 8 bases are a match to TRBD2. Trimming at V came to 5 bases and at J to 1 base, leaving 9 bases not matched to a gene. CDR3 length: 16 amino acids. CDR1 is MDHEN, CDR2 SYDVKM, per germline. CDR3 loop: CASSVAGSGGQETQYF. The CDR3 DNA reads TGTGCCAGCAGTGTAGCGGGAAGTGGGGGCCAAGAGACCCAGTACTTC.

The chain couples TRBV7-6 to TRBJ2-2; D is uncertain. CDR1 and CDR2 from the germline V gene are SGHVS and FNYEAQ. With 2 bases removed from V and 10 bases from J, the gap between germline ends came to 5 bases. There are 11 residues in the CDR3. CDR3 nucleotides: TGTGCCAGCAGCTTAAGCGAGGAGCTGTTTTTT. Translation gives CASSLSEELFF.

This clone has a handful of counts. The chain uses TRBV5-1 and TRBJ1-2; 7 nucleotides align to TRBD1. CDR3 size: 15 residues. V was pared by 1 base and J by 0 bases, with 3 bases of the junction left unmatched. Germline V gives CDR1 SGHRS, CDR2 YFSETQ. CDR3 protein: CASSLMTGPNYGYTF. CDR3 DNA: TGCGCCAGCAGCTTGATGACAGGGCCTAACTATGGCTACACCTTC.

This sequence joins TRBV7-2 and TRBJ1-3, with 8 bases identical to TRBD1. The germline gives CDR1 SGHTA, CDR2 FQGNSA. The CDR3 covers 15 residues. With V trimmed by 5 bases and J by 2 bases, 5 bases remained unmatched. The DNA of the CDR3 is TGTGCCAGCAGCCTCACAGGGGGTACTGGAAACACCATATATTTT. Translation: CASSLTGGTGNTIYF.

The V and J genes are TRBV2 and TRBJ1-1, with 7 bases identical to TRBD1. CDR1 is SNHLY, CDR2 FYNNEI, per germline. The CDR3 is 15 amino acids. V trimming: 5 bases; J trimming: 0 bases; junction bases outside the gene matches: 6. The CDR3 DNA is TGTGCCAGCAGTACCTCACAGGGGTTGAACACTGAAGCTTTCTTT. Translating gives CASSTSQGLNTEAFF.

This chain connects TRBV21-1 to TRBJ1-2; TRBD1 is taken as the D call from the table, unchecked against the DNA. TRBV21-1 counts as a pseudogene. CDR3 length: 12 residues. In nucleotides, the CDR3 is TGTGCCAGCAGACGACAGGGCGGTGGCTACACCTTC. Translating it yields CASRRQGGGYTF.

The V gene is TRBV9, the J gene TRBJ2-1, with TRBD2 identical over 7 bases. The CDR3 extends over 16 amino acids. The germline gives CDR1 SGDLS, CDR2 YYNGEE. V dropped 3 bases and J dropped 8; count of bases not matched to a gene: 14. CDR3 loop: CASSATRGGRSDEQFF. CDR3 sequence (DNA): TGTGCCAGCAGCGCTACTCGCGGGGGACGTAGTGATGAGCAGTTCTTC.